This T cell receptor beta chain derives from a study of cytomegalovirus exposure and HLA in healthy donors. Study-wide results and limits: A missense variant in DCLRE1C was later tied to TCR beta V- and J-gene trimming. Of the V segments, some could not be distinguished, including TRBV6-2 and TRBV6-3, and were excluded. Presence/absence analyses supposed approximately even sequencing depth among donors.

The CDR3 has 17 amino acids. In the PCR, 60 Vbeta and 13 Jbeta primers were used. Method: immunoSEQ multiplex PCR; TCRdb's copy keeps in-frame clones and lacks some. The sample includes about 130,000 clones, roughly 82% seen only once; the top ten take roughly 2.7%. Points on this clone: Its antigen is undetermined.

This rearrangement joins TRBV21-1 to TRBJ2-7; TRBD1 is taken as the D call from the table, unchecked against the DNA. TRBV21-1 is designated a pseudogene. This receptor was obtained from a man in his fifties or sixties in good health and CMV-seronegative. Sequencing input: PBMCs. This CDR3 reads CASSKGAEPNSSYEQYF. DNA for the CDR3: TGTGCCAGCAGCAAAGGAGCAGAACCTAACAGCTCCTACGAGCAGTACTTC.